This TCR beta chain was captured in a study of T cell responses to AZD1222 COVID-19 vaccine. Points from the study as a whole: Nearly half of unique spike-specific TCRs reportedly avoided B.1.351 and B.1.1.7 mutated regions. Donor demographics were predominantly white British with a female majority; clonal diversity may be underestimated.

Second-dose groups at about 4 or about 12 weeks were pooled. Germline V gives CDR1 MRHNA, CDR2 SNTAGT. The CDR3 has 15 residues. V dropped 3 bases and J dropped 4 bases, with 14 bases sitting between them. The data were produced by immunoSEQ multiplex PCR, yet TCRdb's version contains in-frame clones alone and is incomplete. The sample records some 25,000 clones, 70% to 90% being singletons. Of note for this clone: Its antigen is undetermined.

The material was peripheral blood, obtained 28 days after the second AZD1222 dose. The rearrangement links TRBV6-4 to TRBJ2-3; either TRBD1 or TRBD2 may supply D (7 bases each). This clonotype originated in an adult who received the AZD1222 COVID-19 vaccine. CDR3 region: CASSEQGEGPDTQYF. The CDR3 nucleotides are TGTGCCAGCAGTGAGCAGGGGGAGGGCCCAGATACGCAGTATTTT.